Below, 23 T cell receptor beta chains from the same sample are listed, as sequenced in a study of T cell changes during pregnancy in multiple sclerosis. Sequencing used immunoSEQ multiplex PCR; TCRdb keeps in-frame clones, though not all of them. The sample yields around 85,000 clones, about 90% seen once. The sequencing here drew on PBMCs, taken in the first trimester of pregnancy. These receptors were obtained from a female donor in good health, serving as a control in a pregnancy study. Some clones in this sample may be carry-over from other donors' samples.

This clone appeared once. The V call is TRBV19, the J call TRBJ2-7; 8 bases line up with TRBD1. V was clipped by 4 bases and J by 7 bases; unmatched bases: 9. Germline V CDR1 and CDR2: LNHDA, SQIVND (reference sequence). This CDR3 region has 14 residues. CDR3 sequence: CASSSRDRTWEQYF. In nucleotides, the CDR3 is TGTGCCAGTAGTAGCCGGGACAGGACTTGGGAGCAGTACTTC.

The chain combines TRBV5-1 with TRBJ1-2; unclear D gene. CDR1 and CDR2 (germline): SGHRS, YFSETQ. The CDR3 has 14 amino acids. V was shortened by 0 bases and J by 0 bases, with 6 bases between the two germline ends. The CDR3 protein is CASSLDTANYGYTF. For the CDR3, the DNA is TGCGCCAGCAGCTTGGACACAGCTAACTATGGCTACACCTTC.

As concerns this clone: The junction departs from the called germline gene at one end, perhaps through a read error. This sequence joins TRBV5-1 and TRBJ1-4, with TRBD1 matching over 9 bases. The CDR3 runs 16 residues. The germline V gene encodes CDR1 SGHRS and CDR2 YFSETQ. The CDR3 DNA reads TGCGCCACCAGCCCGGGACAGGGTCGAACTAATGAAAAACTGTTTTTT. Translated, it gives CATSPGQGRTNEKLFF. Combining the CDR3 with reference TRBV5-1 and TRBJ1-4 gives the whole variable domain KAGVTQTPRYLIKTRGQQVTLSCSPISGHRSVSWYQQTPGQGLQFLFEYFSETQRNKGNFPGRFSGRQFSNSRSEMNVSTLELGDSALYLCATSPGQGRTNEKLFFGSGTQLSVL.

The chain recombines TRBV7-9 with TRBJ2-7; D is perhaps TRBD1 (5 bases). With 2 bases removed from V and 6 bases from J, the gap between germline ends came to 11 bases. CDR3 length equals 13 residues. Germline CDR1 SEHNR, CDR2 FQNEAQ (reference sequence). The DNA for the CDR3 is TGTGCCAGCAGCTTATCATCGGACACCGAGCAGTACTTC. This encodes CASSLSSDTEQYF.

The rearrangement links TRBV6-5 to TRBJ2-7; possible D gene TRBD1, 6 bases. Germline V gene data show CDR1 as MNHEY and CDR2 as SVGAGI. With 8 bases removed from V and 5 bases from J, the gap between germline ends came to 10 bases. The CDR3 sequence is 11 residues long. The CDR3 nucleotides are TGTGCCAGCCACAGGGATAACGAGCAGTACTTC. Translated, it gives CASHRDNEQYF.

The chain links TRBV6-5 to TRBJ2-7; 9 nucleotides align to TRBD1. The CDR3 contains 14 residues. Germline V CDR1 and CDR2: MNHEY, SVGAGI. J gave up 4 bases and V 2 bases, and 3 bases lay outside the gene matches. CDR3 sequence: CASSYTGTGYEQYF. The CDR3 DNA reads as TGTGCCAGCAGTTACACCGGGACAGGGTACGAGCAGTACTTC.

The rearrangement links TRBV20-1 to TRBJ1-1; D is unclear. Trimming shortened V by 6 bases and J by 6 bases, and 11 bases separated the two germline ends. Germline V gene sequence: CDR1 DFQATT, CDR2 SNEGSKA (reference sequence). This CDR3 spans 11 amino acids. The CDR3 nucleotides read TGCAGTGCCAACCCCACAGCTGAAGCTTTCTTT. It specifies CSANPTAEAFF.

CDR3 region: CASSFKAGLGHGVNQPQHF. As DNA, the CDR3 is TGTGCCAGCAGCTTTAAAGCGGGACTCGGTCACGGGGTCAATCAGCCCCAGCATTTT. The rearrangement uses TRBV5-4 and TRBJ1-5; TRBD1 is a possible D gene (5 bases). The germline V gene encodes CDR1 SGHNT and CDR2 YYREEE (reference sequence). This CDR3 has 19 amino acids. V gave up 2 bases and J gave up 3 bases, with 24 bases separating them.

This clone was seen a single time. The same CDR3 can be traced to other DNA sequences in this sample. V is TRBV7-2 and J is TRBJ2-3, with 8 bases lining up with TRBD2. The V and J ends lost 1 base and 5 bases, in that order; junction bases with no gene match: 2. This CDR3 has 14 amino acids. The germline V gene has CDR1 SGHTA and CDR2 FQGNSA. The CDR3 bases are TGTGCCAGCAGCTTAGGTCTAGCGGGAGATACGCAGTATTTT. Amino acids: CASSLGLAGDTQYF. The full variable domain, with the rest looked up from reference TRBV7-2 and TRBJ2-3, is GAGVSQSPSNKVTEKGKDVELRCDPISGHTALYWYRQSLGQGLEFLIYFQGNSAPDKSGLPSDRFSAERTGGSVSTLTIQRTQQEDSAVYLCASSLGLAGDTQYFGPGTRLTVL.

CDR3 sequence reads: CASSRSDSQETQYF. In DNA form, the CDR3 reads TGCGCCAGCAGCCGCTCGGACAGCCAAGAGACCCAGTACTTC. The rearrangement links TRBV5-1 to TRBJ2-5; tentatively, D is TRBD1 (6 bases). The CDR3 runs to 14 residues. The ends were cut back, 4 bases at V and 1 base at J, with 11 bases in the middle. The germline V gene has CDR1 SGHRS and CDR2 YFSETQ.

V is TRBV27 and J is TRBJ2-4, with 8 bases matching TRBD1. The CDR3 extends over 17 amino acids. V lost 4 bases, J lost 3 bases, and 11 bases stayed unmatched. Germline assignment: CDR1 MNHEY and CDR2 SMNVEV (reference sequence). The CDR3 DNA reads TGTGCCAGCAGTTGGGGACCGTCACAGGGGGGCAAAAACATTCAGTACTTC. This gives the protein CASSWGPSQGGKNIQYF.

This chain connects TRBV30 to TRBJ1-1; D gene ambiguous. This CDR3 is 15 amino acids long. V was cut by 0 bases and J by 0 bases, with 11 bases left in between. CDR1 GTSNPN and CDR2 SVGIG come from the germline V gene (reference sequence). CDR3 sequence: CAWSVMVYMNTEAFF. The CDR3 DNA reads TGTGCCTGGAGTGTCATGGTTTACATGAACACTGAAGCTTTCTTT.

CDR3 nucleotides: TGCAGCCTCTTGGGGGAGGGAGAGACCCAGTACTTC. It yields the protein CSLLGEGETQYF. This chain uses TRBV29-1 with TRBJ2-5; TRBD2 agrees at 7 bases. There are 12 residues in the CDR3. CDR1 is SQVTM and CDR2 is ANQGSEA in the germline V gene. The ends lost 8 bases at V and 4 bases at J; junction bases unmatched: 7.

The chain employs TRBV5-6 and TRBJ2-7, with D perhaps TRBD1 (5 bases). In germline, CDR1 is SGHDT, CDR2 YYEEEE. The CDR3 consists of 14 residues. Between the trimmed V and J ends, which lost 1 base and 5 bases, there was a span of 13 bases. CDR3 region: CASSLSQGWNEQYF. The CDR3, as DNA: TGTGCCAGCAGCTTGTCGCAGGGCTGGAACGAGCAGTACTTC.

V gene TRBV7-9 combines with J gene TRBJ1-3, with D possibly TRBD1 on 6 matching bases. This CDR3 spans 15 amino acids. Per germline, CDR1 SEHNR and CDR2 FQNEAQ (reference sequence). Deletions cut 6 bases from V and 0 bases from J, with 12 bases between. CDR3 residues: CASRSGQSSGNTIYF. The DNA for the CDR3 is TGTGCCAGCAGATCCGGACAGAGCTCTGGAAACACCATATATTTT.

The rearrangement joins TRBV5-6 to TRBJ2-2; TRBD1 might be the D (5 bases). The CDR3 has 15 residues. The V and J ends lost 4 bases and 7 bases respectively, with 17 bases between them. The germline V gene encodes CDR1 SGHDT and CDR2 YYEEEE. CDR3: CASSRTGFRDGELFF. In DNA, the CDR3 is TGTGCCAGCAGCCGTACAGGATTTAGGGACGGGGAGCTGTTTTTT.

This chain joins TRBV28 and TRBJ1-4; 9 bases fit TRBD1. This CDR3 spans 14 amino acids. The germline CDR1 and CDR2 sequences are MDHEN and SYDVKM. V lost 6 bases and J lost 7; bases outside the gene matches: 6. CDR3 loop: CASRIRDRAEKLFF. The CDR3 DNA follows: TGTGCCAGCAGGATCCGGGACAGGGCTGAAAAACTGTTTTTT.

This CDR3 is CASSLSGDEQFF. The CDR3 DNA reads TGTGCCAGCAGCCTTTCAGGGGATGAGCAGTTCTTC. V is TRBV11-2 and J is TRBJ2-1; D is possibly TRBD1 (6 bases). Trimming removed 5 bases at V and 8 bases at J, with 10 bases between. CDR3 size: 12 residues. The V gene's germline CDR1 is SGHAT and CDR2 FQNNGV.

The rearrangement joins TRBV9 to TRBJ1-6, with D possibly being TRBD1 (5 bases). The CDR3 contains 15 residues. CDR1 and CDR2 (germline): SGDLS, YYNGEE. Trimming pared 6 bases from V and 5 bases from J, leaving 15 bases between. This CDR3 is CASIGGGSHNSPLHF. CDR3 in DNA: TGTGCCAGCATCGGGGGGGGATCACATAATTCACCCCTCCACTTT.

The chain uses TRBV28 and TRBJ1-3; D gene ambiguous. This CDR3 spans 15 amino acids. The V end was cut by 4 bases, the J end by 4 bases, with 14 bases between. CDR1 is MDHEN and CDR2 is SYDVKM in the germline V gene. CDR3 protein: CASSSASPRGNTIYF. As DNA, the CDR3 is TGTGCCAGCAGTTCCGCTTCTCCTCGGGGAAACACCATATATTTT.

The rearrangement links TRBV6-1 to TRBJ2-5; D might be TRBD1 (6 bases). Trimming took off 5 bases at V and 5 bases at J, with 12 bases between the two ends. The CDR3 has 13 amino acids. From germline, CDR1 is MNHNS and CDR2 SASEGT. The CDR3 loop reads CASSTGPRETQYF. The CDR3, as DNA: TGTGCCAGCAGTACAGGGCCACGGGAGACCCAGTACTTC.

The J gene is TRBJ2-7, the V gene TRBV28, with D possibly TRBD1 on 6 matching bases. CDR3 length equals 13 residues. Germline V gene data show CDR1 as MDHEN and CDR2 as SYDVKM. Between the trimmed V and J ends, which lost 6 bases and 1 base, there was a span of 10 bases. This chain's CDR3 is CASRGTLSYEQYF. The CDR3 DNA sequence: TGTGCCAGCAGAGGGACACTTTCCTACGAGCAGTACTTC.

The chain carries TRBV27 and TRBJ2-7; a possible D gene is TRBD2 (6 bases). From germline, CDR1 is MNHEY and CDR2 SMNVEV (reference sequence). This CDR3 has 12 amino acids. The V end was cut by 5 bases, the J end by 6 bases, with 11 bases between. Here the CDR3 reads CASSLAGGEQYF. The CDR3 DNA follows: TGTGCCAGCAGTCTAGCCGGGGGCGAGCAGTACTTC.